This entry describes one T cell receptor (beta chain). This record belongs to a study of blood T cell repertoires in COVID-19. The wider study: Sites in the United States, Italy and Spain provided acute and convalescent COVID-19 samples.

V was shortened by 11 bases and J by 6 bases, with 20 bases between the two germline ends. In germline, CDR1 is WNHNN, CDR2 SYGVQD (reference sequence). The CDR3 length is 14 residues. Authors' processing steps: Nucleated cell number was recorded as an estimate derived from reference gene primer amplification. Method: immunoSEQ multiplex PCR; TCRdb's copy keeps in-frame clones and lacks some. That table supplies the V and J calls and clone size; D and trimming were determined from the DNA. The sample contains about 400,000 clones, around 90% of which appear only once. Everyone who took part was 18 to 89 years old, and they came from 24 US areas. Cohort placement rested on clinical history that participants reported themselves.

This clonotype was sampled from a woman in her forties with acute COVID-19. The specimen sequenced was PBMCs or T cells enriched from blood (not recorded which). The J gene is TRBJ1-3, the V gene TRBV10-1; D is perhaps TRBD1 (5 bases). CDR3 protein: CAAFQTRGENTIYF. The DNA of the CDR3 is TGCGCCGCCTTTCAGACGCGGGGGGAAAACACCATATATTTT.